The present T cell receptor (beta chain) was sequenced within a study of breast tumors, draining lymph nodes, adjacent tissues (dated by TCRdb to the mid-2010s). Regarding the research as a whole: Breast cancer patients provided tumor, adjacent nontumor tissue and axillary lymph nodes, and the study compared the TCR beta repertoires across these three sources. The study was designed to assess the relationships and possible T-cell exchange between tumor, surrounding tissue and draining lymph node repertoires in human breast cancer. General study outcomes and caveats: The study presented the conclusion that tumor T cells originate in lymph nodes as consistent with a hypothesis, not as something directly demonstrated. The similarity between tumor and nontumor tissue repertoires was significantly greater in luminal-like breast cancer than in basal-like breast cancer. A scenario in which most tumor T cells derive from the lymph node and then expand within tumor tissue was judged to be consistent with the data. T-cell repertoire diversity in tumors was found to be lower than in lymph nodes but higher than in nontumor tissue, and preferential V and J gene usage was observed.

The sequencing machine was an Illumina HiSeq 2000. TCR beta chain libraries were generated through multiplex PCR amplification. The amplified TCR beta chain products were analyzed by high-throughput sequencing. Using fastp trimming at Q25 and MiXCR clonotype assembly, TCRdb reanalyzed the public sequencing data and kept in-frame beta chains. Under each unique CDR3 protein, matching rows form one entry showing the most common genes and DNA. The sample has roughly 20,000 distinct CDR3 sequences on record, roughly 32% of them singletons. The ten largest make up approximately 12% of the sample. By how much of the sample it makes up, this clonotype is medium-sized (0.01 to 0.1%). Its antigen target is currently unknown. Per-base quality was not reported, and no clone a single base away is much larger than it. Its CDR3 holds 16 amino acids, cysteine through phenylalanine. Only the CDR3 region is kept as DNA, spanning 48 bases read in frame from base 1. From a lookup of the germline V gene, CDR1 and CDR2 are SGHRS and YFSETQ. Ends trimmed: V by 4 bases, J by 1 base; bases unmatched to a gene: 8.

The chain uses TRBV5-1 and TRBJ2-5; 9 bases in the junction line up with TRBD1. The clonotype comes from a female donor with breast cancer. Some clones in this sample may be carry-over from other donors' samples. The source material was breast tumor tissue. In nucleotide form, the sequence is TGCGCCAGCAGCCAGCAGGGACAGGGTGCCCAAGAGACCCAGTACTTC. Its amino acids are CASSQQGQGAQETQYF.